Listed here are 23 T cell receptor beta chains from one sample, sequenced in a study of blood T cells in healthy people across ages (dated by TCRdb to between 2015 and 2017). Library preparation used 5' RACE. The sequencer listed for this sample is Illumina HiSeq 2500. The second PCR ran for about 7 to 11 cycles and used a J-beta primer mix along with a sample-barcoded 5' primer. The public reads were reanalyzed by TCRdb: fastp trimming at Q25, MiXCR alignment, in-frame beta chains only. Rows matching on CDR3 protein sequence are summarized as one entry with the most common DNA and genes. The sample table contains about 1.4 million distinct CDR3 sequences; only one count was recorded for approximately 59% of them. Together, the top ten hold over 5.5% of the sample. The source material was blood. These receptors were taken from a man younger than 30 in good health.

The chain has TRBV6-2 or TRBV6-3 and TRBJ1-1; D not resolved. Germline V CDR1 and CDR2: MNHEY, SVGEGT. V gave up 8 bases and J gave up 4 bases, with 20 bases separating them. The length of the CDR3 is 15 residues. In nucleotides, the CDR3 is TGTGCCAGCCTTTCGGGCCACAGCTCTAGCACTGAAGCTTTCTTT. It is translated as CASLSGHSSSTEAFF.

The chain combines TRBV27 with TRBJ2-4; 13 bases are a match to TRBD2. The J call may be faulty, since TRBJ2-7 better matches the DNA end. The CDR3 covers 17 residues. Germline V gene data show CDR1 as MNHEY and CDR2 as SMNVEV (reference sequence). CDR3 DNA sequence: TGTGCCAGCAAGACAGGGGAACTAGCGGGAGGGTCCTACGAGCAGTACTTC. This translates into CASKTGELAGGSYEQYF.

The CDR3 nucleotides are TGTGCCAGCAGTTACACAGGGGATCAAGAGACCCAGTACTTC. Translated, it gives CASSYTGDQETQYF. This chain connects TRBV27 to TRBJ2-5, with TRBD1 matching over 7 bases. V trimming: 4 bases; J trimming: 2 bases; junction bases outside the gene matches: 4. The CDR3 contains 14 residues. Per the germline V gene, CDR1 is MNHEY and CDR2 is SMNVEV (reference sequence).

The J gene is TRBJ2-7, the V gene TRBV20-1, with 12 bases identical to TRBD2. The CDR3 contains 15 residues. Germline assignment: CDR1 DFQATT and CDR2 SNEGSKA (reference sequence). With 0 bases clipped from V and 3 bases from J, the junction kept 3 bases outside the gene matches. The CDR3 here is CSARDVGLAGYEQYF. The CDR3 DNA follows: TGCAGTGCTAGAGATGTGGGACTAGCGGGCTACGAGCAGTACTTC.

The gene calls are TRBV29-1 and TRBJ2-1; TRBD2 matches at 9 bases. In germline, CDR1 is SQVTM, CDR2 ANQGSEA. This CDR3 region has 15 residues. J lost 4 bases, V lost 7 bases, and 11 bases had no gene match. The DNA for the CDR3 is TGCAGCGCCAAGCAGCGACTAGCGGAGTACAATGAGCAGTTCTTC. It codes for CSAKQRLAEYNEQFF.

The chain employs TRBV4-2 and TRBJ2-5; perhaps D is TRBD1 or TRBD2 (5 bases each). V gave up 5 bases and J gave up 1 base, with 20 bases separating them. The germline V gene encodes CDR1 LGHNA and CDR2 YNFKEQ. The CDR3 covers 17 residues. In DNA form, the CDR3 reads TGTGCCAGCAGCTCCGAACCGGGACGCACCGGCCAAGAGACCCAGTACTTC. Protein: CASSSEPGRTGQETQYF.

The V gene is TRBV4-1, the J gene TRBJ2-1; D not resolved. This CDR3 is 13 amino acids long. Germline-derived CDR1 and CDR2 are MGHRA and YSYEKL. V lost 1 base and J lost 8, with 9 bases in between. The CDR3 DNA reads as TGCGCCAGCAGCCAAGCTGGACGCCATGAGCAGTTCTTC. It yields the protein CASSQAGRHEQFF.

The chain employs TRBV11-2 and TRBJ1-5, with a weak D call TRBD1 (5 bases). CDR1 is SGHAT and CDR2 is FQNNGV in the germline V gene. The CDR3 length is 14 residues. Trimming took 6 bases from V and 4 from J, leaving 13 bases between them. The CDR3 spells CASSPAGPNQPQHF. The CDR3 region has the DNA TGTGCCAGCAGTCCCGCAGGGCCGAATCAGCCCCAGCATTTT.

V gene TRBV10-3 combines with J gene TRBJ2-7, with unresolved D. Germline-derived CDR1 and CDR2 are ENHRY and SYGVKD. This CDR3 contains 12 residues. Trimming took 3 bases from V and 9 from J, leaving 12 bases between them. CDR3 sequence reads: CAISDGSAGQYF. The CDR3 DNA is TGTGCCATCAGTGACGGGTCGGCCGGGCAGTACTTC.

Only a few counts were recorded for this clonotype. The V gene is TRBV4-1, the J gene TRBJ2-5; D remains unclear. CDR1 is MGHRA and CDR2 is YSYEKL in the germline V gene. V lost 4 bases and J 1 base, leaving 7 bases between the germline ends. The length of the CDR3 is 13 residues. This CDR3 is CASSLEFQETQYF. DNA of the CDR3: TGCGCCAGCAGCCTGGAGTTCCAAGAGACCCAGTACTTC.

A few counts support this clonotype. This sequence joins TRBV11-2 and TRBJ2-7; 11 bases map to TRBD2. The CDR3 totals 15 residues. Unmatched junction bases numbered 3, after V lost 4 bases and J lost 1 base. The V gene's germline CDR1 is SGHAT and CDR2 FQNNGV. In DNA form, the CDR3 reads TGTGCCAGCAGCTCTACTAGCGGGAGTTCCTACGAGCAGTACTTC. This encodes CASSSTSGSSYEQYF.

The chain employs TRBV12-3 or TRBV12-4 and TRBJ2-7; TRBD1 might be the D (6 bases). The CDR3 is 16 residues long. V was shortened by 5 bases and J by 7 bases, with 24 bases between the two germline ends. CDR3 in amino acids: CASSSITGSSYNEQYF. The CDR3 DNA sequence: TGTGCCAGCAGTAGCATCACAGGGTCCTCCTACAATGAGCAGTACTTC.

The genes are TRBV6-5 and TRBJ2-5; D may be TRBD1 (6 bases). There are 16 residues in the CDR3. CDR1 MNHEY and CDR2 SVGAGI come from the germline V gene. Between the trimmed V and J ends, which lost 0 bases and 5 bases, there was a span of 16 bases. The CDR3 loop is CASSYSRDLGQETQYF. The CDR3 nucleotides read TGTGCCAGCAGTTACTCGAGGGACCTAGGACAGGAGACCCAGTACTTC.

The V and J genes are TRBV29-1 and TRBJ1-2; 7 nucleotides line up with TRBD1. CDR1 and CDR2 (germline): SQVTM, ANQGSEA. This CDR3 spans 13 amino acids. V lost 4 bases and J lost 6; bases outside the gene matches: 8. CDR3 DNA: TGCAGCGTTGGAGGGACAGTCAGGGATGGCTACACCTTC. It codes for CSVGGTVRDGYTF.

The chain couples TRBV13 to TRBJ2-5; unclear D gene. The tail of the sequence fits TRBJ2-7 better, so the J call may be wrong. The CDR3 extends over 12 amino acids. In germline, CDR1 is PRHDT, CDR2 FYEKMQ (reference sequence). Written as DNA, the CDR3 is TGTGCCAGCAGCTTGGGTGAACGCGAGCAGTACTTC. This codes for CASSLGEREQYF.

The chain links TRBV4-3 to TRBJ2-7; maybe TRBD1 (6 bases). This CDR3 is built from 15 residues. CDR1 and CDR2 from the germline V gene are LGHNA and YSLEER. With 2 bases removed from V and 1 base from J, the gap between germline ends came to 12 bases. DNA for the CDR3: TGCGCCAGCAGCCAAAACCGGGACATATCCTACGAGCAGTACTTC. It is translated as CASSQNRDISYEQYF.

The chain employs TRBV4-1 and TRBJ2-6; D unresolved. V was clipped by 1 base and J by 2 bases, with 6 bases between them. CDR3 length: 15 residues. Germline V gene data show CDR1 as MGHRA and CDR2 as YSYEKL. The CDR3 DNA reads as TGCGCCAGCAGCCAAGGCCTCGCTGGGGCCAACGTCCTGACTTTC. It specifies CASSQGLAGANVLTF.

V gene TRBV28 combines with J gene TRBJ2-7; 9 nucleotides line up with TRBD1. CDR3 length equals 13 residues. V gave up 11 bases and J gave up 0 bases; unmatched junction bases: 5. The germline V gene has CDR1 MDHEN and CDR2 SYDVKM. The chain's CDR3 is CAGGTGPSYEQYF. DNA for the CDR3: TGTGCCGGCGGGACAGGGCCCTCCTACGAGCAGTACTTC.

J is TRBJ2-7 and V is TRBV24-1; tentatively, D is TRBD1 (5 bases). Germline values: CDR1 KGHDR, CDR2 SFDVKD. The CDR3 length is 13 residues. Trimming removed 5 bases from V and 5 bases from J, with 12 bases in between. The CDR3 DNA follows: TGTGCCACCAGTGGGATGACAGTGAACGAGCAGTACTTC. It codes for CATSGMTVNEQYF.

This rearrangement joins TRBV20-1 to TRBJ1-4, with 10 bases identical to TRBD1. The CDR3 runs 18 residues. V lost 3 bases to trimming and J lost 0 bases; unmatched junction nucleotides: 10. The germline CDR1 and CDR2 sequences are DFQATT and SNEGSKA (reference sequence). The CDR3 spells CSASGDRGLWATNEKLFF. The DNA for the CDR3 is TGCAGTGCTAGTGGCGACAGGGGGCTCTGGGCAACTAATGAAAAACTGTTTTTT.

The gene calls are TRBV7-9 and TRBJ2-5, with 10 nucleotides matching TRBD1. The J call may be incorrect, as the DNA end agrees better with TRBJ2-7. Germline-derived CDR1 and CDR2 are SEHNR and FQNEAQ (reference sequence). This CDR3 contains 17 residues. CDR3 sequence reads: CASSGTGDKRAGYEQYF. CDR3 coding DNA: TGTGCCAGCAGCGGGACAGGGGATAAGAGGGCCGGTTACGAGCAGTACTTC.

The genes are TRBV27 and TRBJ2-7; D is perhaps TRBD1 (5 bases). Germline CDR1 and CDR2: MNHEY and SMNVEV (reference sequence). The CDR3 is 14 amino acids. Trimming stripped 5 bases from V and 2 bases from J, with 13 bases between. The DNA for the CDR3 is TGTGCCAGCAGTATGACAGAGGACACCTACGAGCAGTACTTC. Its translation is CASSMTEDTYEQYF.

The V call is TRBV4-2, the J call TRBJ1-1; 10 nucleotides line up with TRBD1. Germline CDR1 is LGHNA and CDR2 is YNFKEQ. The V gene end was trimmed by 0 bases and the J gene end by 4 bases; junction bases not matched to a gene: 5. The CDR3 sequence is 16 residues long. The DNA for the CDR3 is TGTGCCAGCAGCCAAGACCGGGACAGGGGAACCACTGAAGCTTTCTTT. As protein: CASSQDRDRGTTEAFF.